This is a list of T cell receptor beta chains from one sample in a study of beta chain features in type 1 diabetes. The method was immunoSEQ multiplex PCR; TCRdb's version includes in-frame clones alone and lacks a portion of them. The table records 450,000 to 550,000 clones, 30% of them present only once. Material: naive CD4+ T cells from blood. Receptors originate from a young man in good health. Both conserved end residues are part of each CDR3.

TRBJ2-1,TRBV19,CASSPQGRASYNEQFF
TRBJ1-1,TRBV2,CASRKGRMNTEAFF
TRBJ1-4,TRBV4-1,CASSQEKASGFATNEKLFF
TRBJ2-1,TRBV9,CASSVRDRNEQFF
TRBJ1-1,TRBV7-9,CASSETGAGTEAFF
TRBJ2-7,TRBV9,CASSVAQGTSEQYF
TRBJ2-4,TRBV11-2,CASSVGTALNIQYF
TRBJ2-3,TRBV5-6,CASSFLASTDTQYF
TRBJ2-7,TRBV6-6,CASSFPTGPLYEQYF
TRBJ2-4,TRBV4-1,CASSQDKGLANIQYF
TRBJ2-7,TRBV7-8,CASSIREEQYF
TRBJ2-5,TRBV6-5,CASSYSGTAGETQYF
TRBJ2-3,TRBV10-3,CAVRGADTQYF
TRBJ2-1,TRBV18,CASSLLRDEEFF
TRBJ2-1,TRBV5-1,CASSQNPSGVDEQFF
TRBJ1-1,TRBV7-2,CASSLGGIENTEAFF
TRBJ2-7,TRBV5-1,CASSLDGYEQYF
TRBJ2-2,TRBV30,CACLNRVNTGELFF
TRBJ2-3,TRBV30,CAWSVPRPGDTQYF
TRBJ2-5,TRBV12-5,CASGLAAETQYF
TRBJ2-5,TRBV11-2,CASSLEIAGGRETQYF
TRBJ2-3,TRBV29-1,CSVSLFGIIADTQYF
TRBJ2-7,TRBV25-1,CASSKNRWAGGNEQYF